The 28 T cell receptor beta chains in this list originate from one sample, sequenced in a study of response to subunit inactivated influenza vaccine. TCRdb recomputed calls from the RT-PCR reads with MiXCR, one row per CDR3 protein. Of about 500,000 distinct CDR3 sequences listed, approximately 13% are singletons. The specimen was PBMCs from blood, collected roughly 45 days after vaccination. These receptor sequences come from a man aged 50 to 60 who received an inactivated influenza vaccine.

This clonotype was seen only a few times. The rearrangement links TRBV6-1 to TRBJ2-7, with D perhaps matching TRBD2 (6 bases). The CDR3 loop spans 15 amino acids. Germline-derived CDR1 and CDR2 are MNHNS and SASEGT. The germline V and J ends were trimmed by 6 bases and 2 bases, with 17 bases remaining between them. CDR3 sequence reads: CASSPRAGWAYEQYF. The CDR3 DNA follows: TGTGCCAGCAGCCCTCGGGCGGGGTGGGCCTACGAGCAGTACTTC.

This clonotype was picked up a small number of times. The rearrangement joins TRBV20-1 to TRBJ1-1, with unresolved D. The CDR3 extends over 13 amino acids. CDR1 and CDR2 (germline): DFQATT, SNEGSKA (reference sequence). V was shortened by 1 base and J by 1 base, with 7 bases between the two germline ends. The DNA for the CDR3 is TGCAGTGCTAGAGGGGCCACGAACACTGAAGCTTTCTTT. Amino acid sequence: CSARGATNTEAFF.

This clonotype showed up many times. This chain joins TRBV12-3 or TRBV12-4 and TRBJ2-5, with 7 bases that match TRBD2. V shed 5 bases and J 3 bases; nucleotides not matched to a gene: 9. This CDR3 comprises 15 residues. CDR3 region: CASSGWVREKETQYF. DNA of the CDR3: TGTGCCAGCAGTGGTTGGGTGCGGGAGAAAGAGACCCAGTACTTC.

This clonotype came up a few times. CDR3 DNA: TGTGCCAGCAACCCCTCCGGGACCCCAACCACCGGGGAGCTGTTTTTT. This codes for CASNPSGTPTTGELFF. This sequence joins TRBV12-3 or TRBV12-4 and TRBJ2-2, with D possibly called TRBD1 or TRBD2 (5 bases each). The CDR3 runs 16 residues. Trimming took off 7 bases at V and 4 bases at J, with 19 bases between the two ends.

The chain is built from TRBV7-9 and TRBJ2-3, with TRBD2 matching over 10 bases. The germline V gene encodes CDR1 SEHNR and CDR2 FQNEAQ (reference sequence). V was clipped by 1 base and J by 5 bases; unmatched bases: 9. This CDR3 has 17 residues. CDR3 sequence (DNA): TGTGCCAGCAGCTTAGGGACGGGACTAGCGTATAGAGATACGCAGTATTTT. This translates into CASSLGTGLAYRDTQYF.

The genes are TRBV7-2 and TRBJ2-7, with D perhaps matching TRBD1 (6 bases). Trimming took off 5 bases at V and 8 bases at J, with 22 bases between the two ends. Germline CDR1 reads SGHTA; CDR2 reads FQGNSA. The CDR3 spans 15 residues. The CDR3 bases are TGTGCCAGCAGCCCAAGTCCAGGGGTTGGTTCGAAGCAGTACTTC. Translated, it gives CASSPSPGVGSKQYF.

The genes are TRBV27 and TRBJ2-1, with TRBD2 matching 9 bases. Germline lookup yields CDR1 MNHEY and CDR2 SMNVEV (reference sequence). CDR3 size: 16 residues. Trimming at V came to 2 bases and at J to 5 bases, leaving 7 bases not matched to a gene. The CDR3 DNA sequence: TGTGCCAGCAGTTTAATGGCGGGGGGGCAGAACAATGAGCAGTTCTTC. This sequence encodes CASSLMAGGQNNEQFF.

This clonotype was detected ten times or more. The CDR3 coding sequence is TGTGCCAGCAGCTTGGACAGTGGCTACACCTTC. Translating it yields CASSLDSGYTF. This chain uses TRBV5-6 with TRBJ1-2, with D hard to call. V shed 0 bases and J shed 7 bases, with 4 bases lying between them. Germline loops: CDR1 SGHDT, CDR2 YYEEEE. The CDR3 loop spans 11 amino acids.

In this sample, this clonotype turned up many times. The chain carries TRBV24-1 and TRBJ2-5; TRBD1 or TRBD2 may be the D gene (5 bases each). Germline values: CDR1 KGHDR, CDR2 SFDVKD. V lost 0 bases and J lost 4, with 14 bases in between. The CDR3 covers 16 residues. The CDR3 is CATSDLQGTLGETQYF. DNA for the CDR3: TGTGCCACCAGTGATTTGCAAGGGACCCTGGGAGAGACCCAGTACTTC.

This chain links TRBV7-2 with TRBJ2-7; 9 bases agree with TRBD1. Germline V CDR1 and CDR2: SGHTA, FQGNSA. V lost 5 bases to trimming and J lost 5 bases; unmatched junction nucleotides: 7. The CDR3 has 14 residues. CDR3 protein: CASSTRTGDNEQYF. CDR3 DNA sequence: TGTGCCAGCAGCACCAGGACAGGGGACAACGAGCAGTACTTC.

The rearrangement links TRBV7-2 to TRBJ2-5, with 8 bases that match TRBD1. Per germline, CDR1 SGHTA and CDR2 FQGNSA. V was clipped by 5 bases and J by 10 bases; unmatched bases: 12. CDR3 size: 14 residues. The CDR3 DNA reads TGTGCCAGCAGCGTGACCGGGACAGGTATTAACCAGTACTTC. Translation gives CASSVTGTGINQYF.

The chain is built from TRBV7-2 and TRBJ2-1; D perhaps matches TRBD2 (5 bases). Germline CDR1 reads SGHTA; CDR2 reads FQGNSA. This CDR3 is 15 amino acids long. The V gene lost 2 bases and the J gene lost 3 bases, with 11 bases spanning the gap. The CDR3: CASSLLEDGYNEQFF. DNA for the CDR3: TGTGCCAGCAGCTTACTGGAGGACGGCTACAATGAGCAGTTCTTC.

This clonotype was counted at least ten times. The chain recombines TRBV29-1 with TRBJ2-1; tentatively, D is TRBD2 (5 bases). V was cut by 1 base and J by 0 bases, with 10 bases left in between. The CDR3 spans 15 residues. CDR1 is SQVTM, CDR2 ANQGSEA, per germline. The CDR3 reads CSVEGSGSSYNEQFF. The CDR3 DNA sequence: TGCAGCGTTGAAGGTTCTGGGAGCTCCTACAATGAGCAGTTCTTC.

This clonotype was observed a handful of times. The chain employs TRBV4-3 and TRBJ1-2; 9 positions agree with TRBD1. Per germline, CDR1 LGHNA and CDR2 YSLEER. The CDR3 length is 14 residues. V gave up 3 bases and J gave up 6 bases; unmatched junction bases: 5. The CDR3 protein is CASSQFRDRDGYTF. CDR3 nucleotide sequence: TGCGCCAGCAGCCAGTTCCGGGACAGGGATGGCTACACCTTC.

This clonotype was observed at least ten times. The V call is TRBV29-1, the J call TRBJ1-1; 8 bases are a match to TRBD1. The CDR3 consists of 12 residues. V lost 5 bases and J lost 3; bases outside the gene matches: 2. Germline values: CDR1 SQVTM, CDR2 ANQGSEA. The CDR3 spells CSVNRGDTEAFF. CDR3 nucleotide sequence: TGCAGCGTTAACAGGGGGGACACTGAAGCTTTCTTT.

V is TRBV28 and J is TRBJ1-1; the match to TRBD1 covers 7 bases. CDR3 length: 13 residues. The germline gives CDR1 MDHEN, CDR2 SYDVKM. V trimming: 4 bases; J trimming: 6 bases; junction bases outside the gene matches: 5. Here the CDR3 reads CASSWDRRSEAFF. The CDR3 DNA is TGTGCCAGCAGTTGGGACAGACGGTCTGAAGCTTTCTTT.

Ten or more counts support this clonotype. The CDR3 DNA is TGTGCCAGCAGCCTCGGTGGGCCTGAAGCTTTCTTT. It specifies CASSLGGPEAFF. This chain connects TRBV7-9 to TRBJ1-1; D not certain. Trimming cost V 5 bases and J 6 bases, with 10 bases left between them. CDR1 and CDR2 from the germline V gene are SEHNR and FQNEAQ (reference sequence). The CDR3 totals 12 residues.

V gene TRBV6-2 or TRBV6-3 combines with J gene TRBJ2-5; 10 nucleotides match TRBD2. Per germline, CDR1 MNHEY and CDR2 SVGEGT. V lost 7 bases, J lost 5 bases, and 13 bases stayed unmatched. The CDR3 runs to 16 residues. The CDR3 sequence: CASTPPRLAGRETQYF. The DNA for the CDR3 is TGTGCCAGCACCCCCCCCCGACTAGCGGGTCGGGAGACCCAGTACTTC.

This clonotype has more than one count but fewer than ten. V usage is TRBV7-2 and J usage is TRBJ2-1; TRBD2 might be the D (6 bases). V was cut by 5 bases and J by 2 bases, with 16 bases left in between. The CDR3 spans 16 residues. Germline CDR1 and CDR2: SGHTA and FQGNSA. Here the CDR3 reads CASSGDGRGPYNEQFF. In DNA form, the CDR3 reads TGTGCCAGCAGCGGGGACGGGAGAGGACCCTACAATGAGCAGTTCTTC.

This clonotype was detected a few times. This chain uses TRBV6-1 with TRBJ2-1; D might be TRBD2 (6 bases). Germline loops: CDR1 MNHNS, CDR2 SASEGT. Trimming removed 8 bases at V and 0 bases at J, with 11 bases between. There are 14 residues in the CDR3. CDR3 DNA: TGTGCCAGCTTGGGGACTTCCTCCTACAATGAGCAGTTCTTC. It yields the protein CASLGTSSYNEQFF.

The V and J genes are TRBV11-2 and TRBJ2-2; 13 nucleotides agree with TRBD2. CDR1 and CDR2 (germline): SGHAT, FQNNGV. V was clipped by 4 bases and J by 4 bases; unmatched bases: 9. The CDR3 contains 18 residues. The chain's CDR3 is CASSSRLAGGASTGELFF. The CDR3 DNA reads TGTGCCAGCAGCTCAAGACTAGCGGGGGGCGCGAGCACCGGGGAGCTGTTTTTT.

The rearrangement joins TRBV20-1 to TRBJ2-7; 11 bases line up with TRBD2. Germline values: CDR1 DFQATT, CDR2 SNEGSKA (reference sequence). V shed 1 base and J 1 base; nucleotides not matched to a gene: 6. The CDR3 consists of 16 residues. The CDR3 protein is CSARALLAGGSYEQYF. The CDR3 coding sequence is TGCAGTGCTAGAGCCCTCCTAGCGGGAGGTTCCTACGAGCAGTACTTC.

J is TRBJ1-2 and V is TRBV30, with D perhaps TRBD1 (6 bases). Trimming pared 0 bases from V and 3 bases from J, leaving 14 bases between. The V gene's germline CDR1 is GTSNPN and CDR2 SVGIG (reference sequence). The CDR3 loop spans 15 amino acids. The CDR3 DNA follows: TGTGCCTGGAGTGTACCTCTGGGGGCGGACTATGGCTACACCTTC. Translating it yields CAWSVPLGADYGYTF. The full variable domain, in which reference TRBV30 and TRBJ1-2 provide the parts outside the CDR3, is SQTIHQWPATLVQPVGSPLSLECTVEGTSNPNLYWYRQAAGRGLQLLFYSVGIGQISSEVPQNLSASRPQDRQFILSSKKLLLSDSGFYLCAWSVPLGADYGYTFGSGTRLTVV.

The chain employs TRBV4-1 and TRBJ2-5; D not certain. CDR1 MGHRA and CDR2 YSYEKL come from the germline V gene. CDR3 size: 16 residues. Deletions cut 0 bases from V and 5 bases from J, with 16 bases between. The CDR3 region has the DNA TGCGCCAGCAGCCAAGATCTTATGGTGATTACGGAGACCCAGTACTTC. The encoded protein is CASSQDLMVITETQYF.

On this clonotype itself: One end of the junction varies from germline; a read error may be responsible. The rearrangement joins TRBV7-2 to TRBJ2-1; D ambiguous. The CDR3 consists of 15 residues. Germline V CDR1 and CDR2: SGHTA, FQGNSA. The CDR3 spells CASSLSRGPYDEQFF. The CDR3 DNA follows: TGTGCCAGCAGCTTATCTCGTGGGCCCTACGATGAGCAGTTCTTC.

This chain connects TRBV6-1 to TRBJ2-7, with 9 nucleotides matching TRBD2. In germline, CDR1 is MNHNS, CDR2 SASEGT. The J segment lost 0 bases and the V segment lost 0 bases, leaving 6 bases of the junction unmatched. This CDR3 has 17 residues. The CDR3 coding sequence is TGTGCCAGCAGTGAAGCGCGGCTAGCGGGGAGCTCCTACGAGCAGTACTTC. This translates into CASSEARLAGSSYEQYF.

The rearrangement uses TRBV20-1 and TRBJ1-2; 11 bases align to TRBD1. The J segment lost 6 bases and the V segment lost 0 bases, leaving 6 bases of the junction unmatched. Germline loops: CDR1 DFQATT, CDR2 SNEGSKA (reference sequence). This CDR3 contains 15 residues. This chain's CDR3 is CSARDPGQGVDGYTF. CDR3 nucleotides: TGCAGTGCTAGAGATCCGGGACAGGGGGTAGATGGCTACACCTTC.

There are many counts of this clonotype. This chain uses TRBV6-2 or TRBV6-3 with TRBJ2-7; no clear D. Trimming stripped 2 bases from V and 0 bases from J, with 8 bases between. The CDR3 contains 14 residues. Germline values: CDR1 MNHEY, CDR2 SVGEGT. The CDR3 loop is CASSYGLTSYEQYF. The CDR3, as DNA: TGTGCCAGCAGTTACGGGCTGACCTCCTACGAGCAGTACTTC.